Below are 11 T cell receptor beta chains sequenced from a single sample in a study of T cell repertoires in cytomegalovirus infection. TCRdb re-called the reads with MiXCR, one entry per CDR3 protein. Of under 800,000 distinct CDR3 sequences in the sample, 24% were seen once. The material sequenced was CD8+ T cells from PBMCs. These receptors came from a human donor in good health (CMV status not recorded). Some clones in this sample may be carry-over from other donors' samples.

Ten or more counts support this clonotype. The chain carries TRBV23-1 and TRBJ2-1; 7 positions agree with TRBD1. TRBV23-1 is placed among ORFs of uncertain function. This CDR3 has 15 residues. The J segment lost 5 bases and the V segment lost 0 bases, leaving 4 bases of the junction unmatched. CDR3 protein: CASSQSTGINNEQFF. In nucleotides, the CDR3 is TGCGCCAGCAGTCAATCGACAGGGATCAACAATGAGCAGTTCTTC.

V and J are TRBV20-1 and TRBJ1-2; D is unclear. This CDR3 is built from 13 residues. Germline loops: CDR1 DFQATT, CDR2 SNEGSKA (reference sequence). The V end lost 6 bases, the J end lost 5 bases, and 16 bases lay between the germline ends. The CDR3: CSAHSPQRYGYTF. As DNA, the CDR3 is TGCAGTGCCCATTCGCCTCAGAGGTATGGCTACACCTTC.

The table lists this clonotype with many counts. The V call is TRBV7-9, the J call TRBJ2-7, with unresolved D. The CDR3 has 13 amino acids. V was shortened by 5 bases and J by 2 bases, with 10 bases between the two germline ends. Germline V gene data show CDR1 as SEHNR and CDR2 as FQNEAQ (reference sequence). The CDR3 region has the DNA TGTGCCAGCAGCATGGACGGCACCTACGAGCAGTACTTC. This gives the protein CASSMDGTYEQYF.

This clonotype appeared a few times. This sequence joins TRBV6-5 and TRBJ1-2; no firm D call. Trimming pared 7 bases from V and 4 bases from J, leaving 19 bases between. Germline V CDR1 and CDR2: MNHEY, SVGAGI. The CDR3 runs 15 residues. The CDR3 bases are TGTGCCAGCAACCCGGGAGAGTTTATGAGCTATGGCTACACCTTC. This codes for CASNPGEFMSYGYTF.

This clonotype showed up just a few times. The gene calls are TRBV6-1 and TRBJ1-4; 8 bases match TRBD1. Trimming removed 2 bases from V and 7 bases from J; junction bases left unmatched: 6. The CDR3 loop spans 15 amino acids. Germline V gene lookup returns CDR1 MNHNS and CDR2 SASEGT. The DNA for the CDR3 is TGTGCCAGCAGTGAATCGGACAGGGAGGGTGAAAAACTGTTTTTT. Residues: CASSESDREGEKLFF.

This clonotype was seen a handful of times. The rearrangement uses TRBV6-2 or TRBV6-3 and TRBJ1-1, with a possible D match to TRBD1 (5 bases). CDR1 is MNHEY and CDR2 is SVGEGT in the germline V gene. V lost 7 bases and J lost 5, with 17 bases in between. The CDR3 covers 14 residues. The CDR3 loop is CASTSSPGWTEAFF. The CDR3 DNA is TGTGCCAGCACCTCTTCGCCAGGGTGGACTGAAGCTTTCTTT.

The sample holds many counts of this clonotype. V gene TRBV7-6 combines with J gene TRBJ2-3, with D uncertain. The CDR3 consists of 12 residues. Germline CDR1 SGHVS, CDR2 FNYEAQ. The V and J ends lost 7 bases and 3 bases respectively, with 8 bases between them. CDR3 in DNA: TGTGCCAGCACAGGAGCTACAGATACGCAGTATTTT. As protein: CASTGATDTQYF.

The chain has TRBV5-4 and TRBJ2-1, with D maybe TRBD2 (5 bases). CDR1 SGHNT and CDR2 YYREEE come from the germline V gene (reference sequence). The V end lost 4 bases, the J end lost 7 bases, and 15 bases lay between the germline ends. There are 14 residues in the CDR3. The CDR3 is CASSLEKRSNEQFF. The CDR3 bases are TGTGCCAGCAGCCTCGAGAAGCGGAGTAATGAGCAGTTCTTC.

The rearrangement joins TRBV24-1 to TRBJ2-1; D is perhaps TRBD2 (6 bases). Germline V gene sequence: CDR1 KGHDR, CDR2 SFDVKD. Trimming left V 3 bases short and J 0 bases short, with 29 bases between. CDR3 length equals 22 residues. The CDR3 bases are TGTGCCACCAGTGATGGGCTAATTGACGGGGCCGGGACTGTGAGCTCCTACAATGAGCAGTTCTTC. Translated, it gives CATSDGLIDGAGTVSSYNEQFF.

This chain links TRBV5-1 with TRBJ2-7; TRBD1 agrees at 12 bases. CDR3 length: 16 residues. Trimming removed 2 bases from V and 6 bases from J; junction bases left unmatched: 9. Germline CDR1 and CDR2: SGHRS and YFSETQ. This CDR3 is CASSFGTGGAKVEQYF. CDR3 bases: TGCGCCAGCAGCTTCGGGACAGGGGGCGCCAAGGTCGAGCAGTACTTC.

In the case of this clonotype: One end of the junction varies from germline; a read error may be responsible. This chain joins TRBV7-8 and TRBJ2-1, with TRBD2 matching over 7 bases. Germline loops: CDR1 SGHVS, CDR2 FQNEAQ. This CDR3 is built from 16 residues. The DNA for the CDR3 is TGTGCCAGCAGCTACTATAGCGGGTACTCCTACAATAAGCAGTTCTTC. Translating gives CASSYYSGYSYNKQFF.